This TCR beta chain emerged from a study of T cells in localized non-small cell lung cancer. Study-wide results and caveats: Uninvolved adjacent lung showed higher T cell clonality than tumor. In adjacent lung, a median around 57 of the top 100 tumor clones were found.

Sequenced by immunoSEQ multiplex PCR; TCRdb stores in-frame clones only, minus some. The data contain tens of thousands of clones, around 84% of them seen just once; the ten biggest clones take up approximately 15%. About this clone itself: What it binds is unknown.

The material was PBMCs, obtained before any cancer treatment. This clonotype was sampled from a female donor with stage II lung adenocarcinoma.

The DNA for the CDR3 is TGTGCCAGCAGTCCGACAGGGGGCGGATACGAGCAGTACTTC. It translates to CASSPTGGGYEQYF. The V call is TRBV6-1, the J call TRBJ2-7; 10 nucleotides match TRBD1. V dropped 5 bases and J dropped 4; count of bases not matched to a gene: 5. Germline lookup yields CDR1 MNHNS and CDR2 SASEGT. The length of the CDR3 is 14 residues.